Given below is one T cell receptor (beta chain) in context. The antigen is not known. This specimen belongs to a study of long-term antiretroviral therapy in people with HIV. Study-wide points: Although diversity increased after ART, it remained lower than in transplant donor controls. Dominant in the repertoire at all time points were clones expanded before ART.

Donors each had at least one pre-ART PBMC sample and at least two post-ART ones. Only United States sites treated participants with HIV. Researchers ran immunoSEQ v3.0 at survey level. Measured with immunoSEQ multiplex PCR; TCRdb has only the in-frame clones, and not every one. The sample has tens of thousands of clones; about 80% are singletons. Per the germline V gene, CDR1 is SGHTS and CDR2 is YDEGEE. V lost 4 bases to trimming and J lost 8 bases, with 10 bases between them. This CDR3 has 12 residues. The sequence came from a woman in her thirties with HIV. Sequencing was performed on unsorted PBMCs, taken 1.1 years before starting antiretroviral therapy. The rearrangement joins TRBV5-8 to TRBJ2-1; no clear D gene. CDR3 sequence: CASSPSVDEQFF. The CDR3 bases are TGTGCCAGCAGCCCTTCCGTAGATGAGCAGTTCTTC.